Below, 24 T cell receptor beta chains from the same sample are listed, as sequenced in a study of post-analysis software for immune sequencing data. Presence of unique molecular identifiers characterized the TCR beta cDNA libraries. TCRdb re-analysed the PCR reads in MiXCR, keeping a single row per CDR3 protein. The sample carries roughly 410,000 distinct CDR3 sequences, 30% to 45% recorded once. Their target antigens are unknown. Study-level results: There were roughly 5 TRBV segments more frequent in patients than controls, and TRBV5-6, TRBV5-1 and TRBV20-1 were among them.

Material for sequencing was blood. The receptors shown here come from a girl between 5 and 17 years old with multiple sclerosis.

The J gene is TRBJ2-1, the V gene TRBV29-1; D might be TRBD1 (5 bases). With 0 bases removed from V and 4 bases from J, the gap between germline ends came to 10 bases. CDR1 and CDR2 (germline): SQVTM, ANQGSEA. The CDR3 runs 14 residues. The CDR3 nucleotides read TGCAGCGTTGAAGATGCAGGGCCTTACAATGAGCAGTTCTTC. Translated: CSVEDAGPYNEQFF.

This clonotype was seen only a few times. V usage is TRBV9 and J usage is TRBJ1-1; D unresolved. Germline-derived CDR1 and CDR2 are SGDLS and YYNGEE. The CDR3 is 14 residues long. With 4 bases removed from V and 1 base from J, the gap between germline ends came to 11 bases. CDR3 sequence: CASSPRLWNTEAFF. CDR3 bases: TGTGCCAGCAGCCCCCGACTGTGGAACACTGAAGCTTTCTTT.

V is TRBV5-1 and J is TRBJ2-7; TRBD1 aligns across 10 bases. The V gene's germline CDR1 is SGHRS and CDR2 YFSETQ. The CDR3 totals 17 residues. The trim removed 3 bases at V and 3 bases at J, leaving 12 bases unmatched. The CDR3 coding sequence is TGCGCCAGCAGCTCCGGACAGGGGGGGACCAATAGCTACGAGCAGTACTTC. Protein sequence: CASSSGQGGTNSYEQYF.

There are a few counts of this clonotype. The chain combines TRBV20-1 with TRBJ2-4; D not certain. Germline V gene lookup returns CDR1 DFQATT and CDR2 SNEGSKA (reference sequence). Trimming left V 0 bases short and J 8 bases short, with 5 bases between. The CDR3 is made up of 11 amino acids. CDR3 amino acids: CSARDMDIQYF. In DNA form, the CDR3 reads TGCAGTGCTAGAGACATGGACATTCAGTACTTC.

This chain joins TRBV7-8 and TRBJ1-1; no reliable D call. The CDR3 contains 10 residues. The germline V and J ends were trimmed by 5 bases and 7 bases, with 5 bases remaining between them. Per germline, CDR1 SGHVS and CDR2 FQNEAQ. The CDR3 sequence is CASSQFEAFF. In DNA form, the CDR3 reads TGTGCCAGCAGCCAATTTGAAGCTTTCTTT.

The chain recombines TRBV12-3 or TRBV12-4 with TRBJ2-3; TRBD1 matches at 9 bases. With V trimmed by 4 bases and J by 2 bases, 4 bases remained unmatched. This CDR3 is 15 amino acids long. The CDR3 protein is CASSSGTGNTDTQYF. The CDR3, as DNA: TGTGCCAGCAGTTCCGGGACAGGGAACACAGATACGCAGTATTTT.

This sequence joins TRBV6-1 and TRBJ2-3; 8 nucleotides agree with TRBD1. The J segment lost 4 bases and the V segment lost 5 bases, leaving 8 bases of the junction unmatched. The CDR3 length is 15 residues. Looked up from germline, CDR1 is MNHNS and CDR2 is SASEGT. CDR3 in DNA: TGTGCCAGCAGTTTACAGGGGGTGGCCGCAGATACGCAGTATTTT. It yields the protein CASSLQGVAADTQYF.

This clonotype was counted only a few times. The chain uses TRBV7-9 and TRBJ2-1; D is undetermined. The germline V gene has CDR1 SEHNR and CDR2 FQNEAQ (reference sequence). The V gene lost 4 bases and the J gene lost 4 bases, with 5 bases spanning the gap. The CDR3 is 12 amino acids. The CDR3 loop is CASSYHYNEQFF. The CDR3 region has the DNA TGTGCCAGCAGCTACCATTACAATGAGCAGTTCTTC.

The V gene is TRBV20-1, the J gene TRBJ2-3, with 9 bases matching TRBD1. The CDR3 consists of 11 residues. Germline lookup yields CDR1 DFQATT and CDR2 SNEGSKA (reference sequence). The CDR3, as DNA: TGCGGGGGACAGGGAACAGATACGCAGTATTTT. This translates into CGGQGTDTQYF.

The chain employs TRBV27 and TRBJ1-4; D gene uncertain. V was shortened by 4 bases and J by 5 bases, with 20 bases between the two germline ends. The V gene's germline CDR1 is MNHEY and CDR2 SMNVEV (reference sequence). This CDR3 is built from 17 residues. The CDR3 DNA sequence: TGTGCCAGCAGTTCAAAAATAGGTGGGAACAGAAATGAAAAACTGTTTTTT. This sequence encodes CASSSKIGGNRNEKLFF.

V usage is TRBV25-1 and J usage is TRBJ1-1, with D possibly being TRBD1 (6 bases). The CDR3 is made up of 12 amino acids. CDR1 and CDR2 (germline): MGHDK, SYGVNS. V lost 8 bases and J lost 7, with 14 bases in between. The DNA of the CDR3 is TGTGCCAGCTCGACAGGACCGAGTGAAGCTTTCTTT. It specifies CASSTGPSEAFF.

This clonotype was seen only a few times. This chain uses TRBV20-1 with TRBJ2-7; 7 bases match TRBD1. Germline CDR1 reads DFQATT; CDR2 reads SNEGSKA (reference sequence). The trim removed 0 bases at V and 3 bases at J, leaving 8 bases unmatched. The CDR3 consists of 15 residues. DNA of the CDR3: TGCAGTGCTAGAGATCGGACAGGCCCCTTCTACGAGCAGTACTTC. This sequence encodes CSARDRTGPFYEQYF.

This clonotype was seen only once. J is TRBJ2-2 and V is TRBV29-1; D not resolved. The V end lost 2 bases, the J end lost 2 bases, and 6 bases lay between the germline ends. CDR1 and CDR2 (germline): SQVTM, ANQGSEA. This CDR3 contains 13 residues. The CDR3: CSVEWENTGELFF. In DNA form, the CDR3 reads TGCAGCGTTGAATGGGAAAACACCGGGGAGCTGTTTTTT.

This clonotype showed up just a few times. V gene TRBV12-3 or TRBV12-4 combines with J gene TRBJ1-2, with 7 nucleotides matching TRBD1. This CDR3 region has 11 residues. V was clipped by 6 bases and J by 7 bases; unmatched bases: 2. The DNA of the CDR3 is TGTGCCAGCAGGGCAGGGGGTGGCTACACCTTC. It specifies CASRAGGGYTF.

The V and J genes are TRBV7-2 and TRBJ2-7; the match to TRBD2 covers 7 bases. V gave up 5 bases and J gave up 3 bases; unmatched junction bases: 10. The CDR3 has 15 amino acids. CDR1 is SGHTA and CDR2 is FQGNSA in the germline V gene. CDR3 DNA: TGTGCCAGCAGCCCAATCTCGGGGACTAACTACGAGCAGTACTTC. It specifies CASSPISGTNYEQYF.

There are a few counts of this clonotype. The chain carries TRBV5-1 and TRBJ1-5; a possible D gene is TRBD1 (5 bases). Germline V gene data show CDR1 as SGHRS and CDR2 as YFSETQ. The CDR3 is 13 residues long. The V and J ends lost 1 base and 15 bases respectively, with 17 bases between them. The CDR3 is CASSLNTGGNLHF. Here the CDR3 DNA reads TGCGCCAGCAGCTTGAACACAGGCGGAAATCTGCATTTT.

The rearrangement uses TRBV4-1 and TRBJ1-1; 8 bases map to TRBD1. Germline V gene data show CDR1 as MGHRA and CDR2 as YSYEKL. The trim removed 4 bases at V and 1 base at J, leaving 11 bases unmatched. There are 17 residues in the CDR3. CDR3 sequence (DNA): TGCGCCAGCAGCCGCCCCCGGACAGGGTTCACGAACACTGAAGCTTTCTTT. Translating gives CASSRPRTGFTNTEAFF.

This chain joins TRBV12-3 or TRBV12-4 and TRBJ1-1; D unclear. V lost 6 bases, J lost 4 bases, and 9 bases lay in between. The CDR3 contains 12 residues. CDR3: CASSPSPTEAFF. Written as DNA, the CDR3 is TGTGCCAGCAGCCCTAGTCCCACTGAAGCTTTCTTT.

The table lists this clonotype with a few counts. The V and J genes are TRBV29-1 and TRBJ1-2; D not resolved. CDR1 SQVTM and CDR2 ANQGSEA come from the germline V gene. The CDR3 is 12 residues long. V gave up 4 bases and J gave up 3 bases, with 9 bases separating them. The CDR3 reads CSVALQDYGYTF. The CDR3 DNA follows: TGCAGCGTTGCCCTCCAAGACTATGGCTACACCTTC. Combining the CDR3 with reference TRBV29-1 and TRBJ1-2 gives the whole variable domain SAVISQKPSRDICQRGTSLTIQCQVDSQVTMMFWYRQQPGQSLTLIATANQGSEATYESGFVIDKFPISRPNLTFSTLTVSNMSPEDSSIYLCSVALQDYGYTFGSGTRLTVV.

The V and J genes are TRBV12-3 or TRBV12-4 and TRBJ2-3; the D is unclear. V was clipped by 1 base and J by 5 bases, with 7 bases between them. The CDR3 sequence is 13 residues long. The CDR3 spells CASSLGPEDTQYF. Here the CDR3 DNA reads TGTGCCAGCAGTTTAGGGCCAGAAGATACGCAGTATTTT.

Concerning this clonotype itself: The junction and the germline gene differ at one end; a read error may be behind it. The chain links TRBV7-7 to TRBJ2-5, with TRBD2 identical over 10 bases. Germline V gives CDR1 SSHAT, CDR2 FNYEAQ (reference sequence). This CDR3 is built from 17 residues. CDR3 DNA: TGTGCTAGCAGCTTAGGGCCTAGCGGGGGCCGGGGAGAGACCCAGTACTTC. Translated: CASSLGPSGGRGETQYF. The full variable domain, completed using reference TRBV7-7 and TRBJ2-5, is GAGVSQSPRYKVTKRGQDVTLRCDPISSHATLYWYQQALGQGPEFLTYFNYEAQPDKSGLPSDRFSAERPEGSISTLTIQRTEQRDSAMYRCASSLGPSGGRGETQYFGPGTRLLVL.

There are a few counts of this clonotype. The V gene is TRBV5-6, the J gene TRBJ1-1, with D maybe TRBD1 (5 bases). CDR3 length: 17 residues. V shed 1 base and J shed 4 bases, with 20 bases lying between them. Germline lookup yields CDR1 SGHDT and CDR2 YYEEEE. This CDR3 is CASSLRGVELRGTEAFF. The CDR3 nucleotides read TGTGCCAGCAGCTTGCGGGGAGTTGAGTTGAGGGGCACTGAAGCTTTCTTT.

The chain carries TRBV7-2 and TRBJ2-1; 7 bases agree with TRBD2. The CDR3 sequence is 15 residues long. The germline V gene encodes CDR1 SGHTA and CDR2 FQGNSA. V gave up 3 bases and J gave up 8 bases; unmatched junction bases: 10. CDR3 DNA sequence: TGTGCCAGCAGCTTTACGGCGGGAGCGGTCTATGAGCAGTTCTTC. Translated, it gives CASSFTAGAVYEQFF.

CDR3 sequence reads: CASTRQGTDTQYF. The CDR3 nucleotides are TGTGCCAGTACGAGACAGGGCACAGATACGCAGTATTTT. This rearrangement joins TRBV19 to TRBJ2-3; D perhaps matches TRBD1 (6 bases). The CDR3 contains 13 residues. V lost 7 bases and J lost 1, with 9 bases in between. Germline-derived CDR1 and CDR2 are LNHDA and SQIVND (reference sequence).